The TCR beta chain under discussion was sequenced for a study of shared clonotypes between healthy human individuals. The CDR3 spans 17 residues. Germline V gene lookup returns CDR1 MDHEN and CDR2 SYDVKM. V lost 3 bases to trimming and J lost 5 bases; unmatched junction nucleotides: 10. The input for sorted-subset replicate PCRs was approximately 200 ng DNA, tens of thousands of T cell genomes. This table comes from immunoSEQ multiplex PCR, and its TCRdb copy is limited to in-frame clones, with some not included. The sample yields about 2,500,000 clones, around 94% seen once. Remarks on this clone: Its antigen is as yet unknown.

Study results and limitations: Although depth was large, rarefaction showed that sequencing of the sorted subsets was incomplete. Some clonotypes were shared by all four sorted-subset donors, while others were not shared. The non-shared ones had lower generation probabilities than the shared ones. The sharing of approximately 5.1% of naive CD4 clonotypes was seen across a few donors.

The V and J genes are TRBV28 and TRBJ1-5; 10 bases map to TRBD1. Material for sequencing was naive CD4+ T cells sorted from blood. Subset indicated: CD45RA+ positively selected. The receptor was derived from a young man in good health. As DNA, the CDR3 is TGTGCCAGCAGTTTTGATGACGGGACAGGGGTCCATCAGCCCCAGCATTTT. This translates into CASSFDDGTGVHQPQHF.